A single sample is the source of the 30 T cell receptor beta chains below, sequenced in a study of CD8 T cells in Susac syndrome. An amount of RNA that ranged from 0.5 to 1 ug was reverse transcribed with random hexamers. In TCRdb, the immunoSEQ multiplex PCR reads were re-called with MiXCR into one record per CDR3 protein. In the table there are approximately 180,000 distinct CDR3 sequences, 85% to 95% of which are singletons. The source material was CD4+ T cells from PBMCs. These receptors were obtained from a human donor with multiple sclerosis.

As regards this clonotype: At one end the junction does not follow the germline gene, possibly because of a read error. The genes are TRBV27 and TRBJ2-7; D is perhaps TRBD1 or TRBD2 (6 bases each). The CDR3 runs to 16 residues. CDR1 and CDR2 from the germline V gene are MNHEY and SMNVEV (reference sequence). CDR3 in DNA: TGTGCCAACAGTCCGAGGGGGGCAGGGGTGGCCTACGAGCAGTACTTC. It encodes CANSPRGAGVAYEQYF.

The V gene is TRBV12-3 or TRBV12-4, the J gene TRBJ2-2; unclear D gene. V lost 6 bases, J lost 5 bases, and 13 bases lay in between. This CDR3 has 14 residues. CDR3 in amino acids: CASSPSVGTGELFF. The DNA for the CDR3 is TGTGCCAGCAGCCCTTCAGTCGGTACCGGGGAGCTGTTTTTT.

The chain has TRBV27 and TRBJ2-1; 8 nucleotides line up with TRBD2. The V gene end was trimmed by 6 bases and the J gene end by 6 bases; junction bases not matched to a gene: 19. Looked up from germline, CDR1 is MNHEY and CDR2 is SMNVEV (reference sequence). The CDR3 has 18 residues. CDR3 protein: CASRRTASGTRSSNEQFF. CDR3 bases: TGTGCCAGCAGACGGACAGCCTCAGGGACTAGGTCTAGCAATGAGCAGTTCTTC.

The genes are TRBV5-1 and TRBJ1-4; a possible D gene is TRBD1 (5 bases). The CDR3 covers 15 residues. The germline V gene encodes CDR1 SGHRS and CDR2 YFSETQ. V lost 0 bases and J lost 3, with 9 bases in between. CDR3 nucleotide sequence: TGCGCCAGCAGCTTGGGTACAGGCCCTAATGAAAAACTGTTTTTT. Its translation is CASSLGTGPNEKLFF.

V is TRBV28 and J is TRBJ2-7; 7 bases map to TRBD2. CDR3 length equals 16 residues. With V trimmed by 7 bases and J by 3 bases, 15 bases remained unmatched. Germline lookup yields CDR1 MDHEN and CDR2 SYDVKM. The CDR3 coding sequence is TGTGCCAGCATTCCCGGGGGGACCGGCCAGTTCTACGAGCAGTACTTC. As protein: CASIPGGTGQFYEQYF.

The chain employs TRBV27 and TRBJ2-1, with 7 nucleotides matching TRBD1. CDR3 length: 13 residues. The junction had 6 bases not matched to a gene; V was cut back by 4 bases and J by 9 bases. Germline values: CDR1 MNHEY, CDR2 SMNVEV (reference sequence). CDR3 region: CASSSRQGVEQFF. CDR3 nucleotide sequence: TGTGCCAGCAGTTCCCGACAGGGAGTTGAGCAGTTCTTC.

The chain employs TRBV4-3 and TRBJ2-7; the D call may be TRBD1 or TRBD2 (6 bases each). From germline, CDR1 is LGHNA and CDR2 YSLEER. This CDR3 is built from 16 residues. Trimming removed 0 bases at V and 2 bases at J, with 14 bases between. The CDR3 is CASSQDRGQQTYEQYF. For the CDR3, the DNA is TGCGCCAGCAGCCAAGATCGGGGGCAGCAGACCTACGAGCAGTACTTC.

The chain carries TRBV6-5 and TRBJ1-6; TRBD1 is a possible D gene (6 bases). Germline CDR1 reads MNHEY; CDR2 reads SVGAGI. V lost 1 base to trimming and J lost 7 bases, with 11 bases between them. This CDR3 has 15 residues. CDR3 bases: TGTGCCAGCAGTTACTACACAGGGATGAATTCACCCCTCCACTTT. Translating gives CASSYYTGMNSPLHF.

The rearrangement uses TRBV9 and TRBJ2-7; no reliable D call. CDR1 is SGDLS, CDR2 YYNGEE, per germline. CDR3 size: 14 residues. Trimming took 2 bases from V and 0 from J, leaving 9 bases between them. The CDR3 DNA follows: TGTGCCAGCAGCGTGGGTCACTCCTCCTACGAGCAGTACTTC. Encoded protein: CASSVGHSSYEQYF.

This sequence joins TRBV28 and TRBJ1-6, with D tentatively TRBD1 (5 bases). The length of the CDR3 is 15 residues. V shed 2 bases and J shed 12 bases, with 17 bases lying between them. The germline V gene encodes CDR1 MDHEN and CDR2 SYDVKM. CDR3 in DNA: TGTGCCAGCAGTTTACTCCAGACAGACCGGAGACCCCTCCACTTT. This translates into CASSLLQTDRRPLHF.

This sequence joins TRBV7-8 and TRBJ1-4, with TRBD1 identical over 8 bases. The CDR3 has 18 residues. J lost 1 base, V lost 5 bases, and 12 bases had no gene match. Per the germline V gene, CDR1 is SGHVS and CDR2 is FQNEAQ. The CDR3 loop is CASSTHRGQAVTNEKLFF. DNA of the CDR3: TGTGCCAGCAGCACACACCGGGGACAGGCTGTAACTAATGAAAAACTGTTTTTT.

This chain uses TRBV6-1 with TRBJ2-7; tentatively, D is TRBD1 (6 bases). The V end lost 1 base, the J end lost 0 bases, and 13 bases lay between the germline ends. Germline lookup yields CDR1 MNHNS and CDR2 SASEGT. This CDR3 is built from 16 residues. CDR3 coding DNA: TGTGCCAGCAGTGAAGGAACAGGGATCAGCTCCTACGAGCAGTACTTC. Residues: CASSEGTGISSYEQYF.

The V gene is TRBV15, the J gene TRBJ1-5, with a possible D match to TRBD1 (6 bases). Germline CDR1 is LNHNV and CDR2 is YYDKDF (reference sequence). Trimming removed 1 base at V and 7 bases at J, with 14 bases between. The CDR3 totals 15 residues. The CDR3 nucleotides read TGTGCCACCAGCAGAGGGGCAGGGGAAGGACAGCCCCAGCATTTT. Its protein is CATSRGAGEGQPQHF.

The DNA for the CDR3 is TGTGCCAGCAGCCAACAGGGGCATCAGCCCCAGCATTTT. It codes for CASSQQGHQPQHF. The chain joins TRBV3-1 to TRBJ1-5; tentatively, D is TRBD1 (6 bases). The CDR3 is 13 residues long. Germline V gene lookup returns CDR1 LGHDT and CDR2 YNNKEL (reference sequence). The V end was cut by 2 bases, the J end by 5 bases, with 7 bases between.

The chain carries TRBV18 and TRBJ2-3; 7 positions match TRBD2. This CDR3 is built from 16 residues. The V gene end was trimmed by 2 bases and the J gene end by 3 bases; junction bases not matched to a gene: 8. CDR1 and CDR2 (germline): KGHSH, LQKENI. The CDR3 nucleotides read TGTGCCAGCTCACCAATGGTGCGGGAGAGTACAGATACGCAGTATTTT. Amino acids: CASSPMVRESTDTQYF.

The chain links TRBV4-1 to TRBJ1-6; no clear D. Germline V gives CDR1 MGHRA, CDR2 YSYEKL. V dropped 1 base and J dropped 7 bases, with 8 bases sitting between them. The CDR3 is made up of 14 amino acids. This CDR3 reads CASSQGSENSPLHF. As DNA, the CDR3 is TGCGCCAGCAGCCAAGGTTCCGAGAATTCACCCCTCCACTTT.

The chain links TRBV5-1 to TRBJ2-5; D call uncertain. The length of the CDR3 is 12 residues. Trimming took off 1 base at V and 3 bases at J, with 4 bases between the two ends. Germline V gene sequence: CDR1 SGHRS, CDR2 YFSETQ. The CDR3 nucleotides are TGCGCCAGCAGCTTGCCAGAAGAGACCCAGTACTTC. Protein: CASSLPEETQYF.

This chain joins TRBV12-3 or TRBV12-4 and TRBJ2-1; weak D call: TRBD2 (5 bases). CDR3 length equals 15 residues. V lost 3 bases, J lost 0 bases, and 9 bases lay in between. CDR3 DNA: TGTGCCAGCAGTTTTGAGCGGAGCTCCTACAATGAGCAGTTCTTC. Translating it yields CASSFERSSYNEQFF.

The chain employs TRBV2 and TRBJ1-1; D not certain. The V end lost 8 bases, the J end lost 0 bases, and 10 bases lay between the germline ends. The CDR3 is 13 residues long. CDR1 is SNHLY, CDR2 FYNNEI, per germline. The CDR3, as DNA: TGTGCCAGCCACCCACGGCTGAACACTGAAGCTTTCTTT. This gives the protein CASHPRLNTEAFF.

This chain uses TRBV12-3 or TRBV12-4 with TRBJ1-3; D gene uncertain. The CDR3 spans 13 residues. V was trimmed by 5 bases and J by 0 bases, leaving 5 bases between them. In DNA form, the CDR3 reads TGTGCCAGCAGTGAACGCTCTGGAAACACCATATATTTT. Amino acid sequence: CASSERSGNTIYF.

The V gene is TRBV5-1, the J gene TRBJ1-1; D remains ambiguous. The CDR3 has 14 residues. V was shortened by 1 base and J by 1 base, with 8 bases between the two germline ends. Per germline, CDR1 SGHRS and CDR2 YFSETQ. The CDR3 DNA follows: TGCGCCAGCAGCTTGTTCTTGGAGAACACTGAAGCTTTCTTT. Encoded protein: CASSLFLENTEAFF.

Only one count was recorded for this clonotype. The chain is built from TRBV28 and TRBJ1-5, with D perhaps matching TRBD1 (6 bases). Trimming pared 9 bases from V and 0 bases from J, leaving 12 bases between. The CDR3 has 14 amino acids. Germline values: CDR1 MDHEN, CDR2 SYDVKM. Here the CDR3 reads CASLTGISNQPQHF. The CDR3 nucleotides read TGTGCCAGTCTAACAGGGATTAGCAATCAGCCCCAGCATTTT.

The rearrangement uses TRBV12-3 or TRBV12-4 and TRBJ2-7; a possible D gene is TRBD2 (5 bases). V was clipped by 11 bases and J by 2 bases, with 19 bases between them. The CDR3 covers 14 residues. DNA for the CDR3: TGTGCCTCCGGGGAAGGGTCTCGTCCCTACGAGCAGTACTTC. Protein: CASGEGSRPYEQYF.

The chain links TRBV6-1 to TRBJ1-1; no definite D call. Germline CDR1 reads MNHNS; CDR2 reads SASEGT. The germline V and J ends were trimmed by 8 bases and 1 base, with 14 bases remaining between them. CDR3 size: 14 residues. The DNA of the CDR3 is TGTGCCAGCCAAGCTAGTGGAGGGAACACTGAAGCTTTCTTT. It specifies CASQASGGNTEAFF.

The chain uses TRBV12-3 or TRBV12-4 and TRBJ2-7; D gene uncertain. Trimming took 7 bases from V and 3 from J, leaving 13 bases between them. The CDR3 covers 13 residues. CDR3 nucleotides: TGTGCCAGCACCTCAGGTTACCTCTACGAGCAGTACTTC. Translated, it gives CASTSGYLYEQYF.

This chain joins TRBV7-2 and TRBJ1-2; D call uncertain. Germline CDR1 is SGHTA and CDR2 is FQGNSA. The V gene lost 1 base and the J gene lost 7 bases, with 13 bases spanning the gap. The CDR3 has 14 residues. CDR3 loop: CASSLDTELRGYTF. CDR3 bases: TGTGCCAGCAGCTTAGATACGGAACTTCGTGGCTACACCTTC.

This clonotype was observed a few times. V and J are TRBV4-3 and TRBJ2-7; tentatively, D is TRBD1 or TRBD2 (7 bases each). CDR1 and CDR2 from the germline V gene are LGHNA and YSLEER. Trimming took off 0 bases at V and 6 bases at J, with 12 bases between the two ends. The length of the CDR3 is 14 residues. Written as DNA, the CDR3 is TGCGCCAGCAGCCAAGATCAGGGGGGGGTCGAGCAGTACTTC. It encodes CASSQDQGGVEQYF.

The chain is built from TRBV14 and TRBJ1-1; D is unclear. The CDR3 has 13 amino acids. Trimming cost V 0 bases and J 0 bases, with 2 bases left between them. Germline lookup yields CDR1 SGHDN and CDR2 FVKESK. CDR3 nucleotides: TGTGCCAGCAGCCAAGAACTGAACACTGAAGCTTTCTTT. Protein: CASSQELNTEAFF.

V gene TRBV28 combines with J gene TRBJ1-5, with a weak D call TRBD1 (5 bases). The germline V gene has CDR1 MDHEN and CDR2 SYDVKM. The CDR3 loop spans 13 amino acids. The V and J ends lost 7 bases and 6 bases respectively, with 13 bases between them. The CDR3 DNA sequence: TGTGCCAGCATCCCCGGGGGGAGTCAGCCCCAGCATTTT. This translates into CASIPGGSQPQHF.

This sequence joins TRBV15 and TRBJ2-7; a possible D gene is TRBD1 (5 bases). Germline CDR1 is LNHNV and CDR2 is YYDKDF (reference sequence). Trimming left V 0 bases short and J 12 bases short, with 15 bases between. This CDR3 has 13 residues. In DNA form, the CDR3 reads TGTGCCACCAGCAGAGATTCGGCGACAGTTACGTACTTC. Translated, it gives CATSRDSATVTYF.